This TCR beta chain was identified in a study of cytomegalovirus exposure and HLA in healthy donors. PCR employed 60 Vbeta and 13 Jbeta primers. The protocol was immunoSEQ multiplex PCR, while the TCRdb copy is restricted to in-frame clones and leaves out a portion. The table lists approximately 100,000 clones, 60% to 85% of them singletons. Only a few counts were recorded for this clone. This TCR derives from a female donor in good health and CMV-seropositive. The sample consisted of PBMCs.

CDR3 DNA sequence: TGTGCCACCAGCAGAGATCCTCCCGGGACTAGCGGGGGGGGAGGGGCGCAGTATTTT. This gives the protein CATSRDPPGTSGGGGAQYF. V gene TRBV15 combines with J gene TRBJ2-3; 16 positions agree with TRBD2. Germline-derived CDR1 and CDR2 are LNHNV and YYDKDF (reference sequence). The CDR3 runs 19 residues. The V gene end was trimmed by 0 bases and the J gene end by 10 bases; junction bases not matched to a gene: 13.